These 26 T cell receptor beta chains share one sample of origin, sequenced in a study of CD8+ T cells in alopecia areata. Extracted RNA was reverse transcribed, and the resulting cDNA served as sequencing template. Sequenced by immunoSEQ multiplex PCR; TCRdb stores in-frame clones only, minus some. This table has 90,000 to 150,000 clones, 58% appearing once. Specified treatment: oral pan-JAK inhibitor, 5-10 mg twice daily. The sample in question was CD8+ T cells sorted from blood, obtained at week 4, from a patient treated with tofacitinib. These receptors were collected from a human donor with alopecia areata.

The J gene is TRBJ2-7, the V gene TRBV29-1; either TRBD1 or TRBD2 may fit D (5 bases each). Trimming stripped 7 bases from V and 0 bases from J, with 19 bases between. CDR3 length: 15 residues. Per the germline V gene, CDR1 is SQVTM and CDR2 is ANQGSEA. The CDR3 sequence is CSAQGGSGSSYEQYF. The CDR3 DNA reads as TGCAGCGCCCAAGGCGGGTCAGGGAGCTCCTACGAGCAGTACTTC.

The table lists this clone with a few counts. The same CDR3 arises from other DNA sequences in this sample as well. The rearrangement joins TRBV29-1 to TRBJ2-7; D not certain. Germline V gene lookup returns CDR1 SQVTM and CDR2 ANQGSEA. The CDR3 has 10 amino acids. With 4 bases removed from V and 6 bases from J, the gap between germline ends came to 7 bases. This chain's CDR3 is CSVVLSEQYF. The CDR3 nucleotides read TGCAGCGTTGTATTGAGCGAGCAGTACTTC.

This clone was counted once. This chain joins TRBV15 and TRBJ2-5; TRBD2 matches at 14 bases. The CDR3 is 16 amino acids. V lost 5 bases to trimming and J lost 3 bases; unmatched junction nucleotides: 5. Germline CDR1 reads LNHNV; CDR2 reads YYDKDF (reference sequence). The CDR3 region has the DNA TGTGCCACCAGCGGAACGGGACTAGCGGGGGAAGAGACCCAGTACTTC. Translating it yields CATSGTGLAGEETQYF. The full variable domain, its missing parts supplied by reference TRBV15 and TRBJ2-5, is DAMVIQNPRYQVTQFGKPVTLSCSQTLNHNVMYWYQQKSSQAPKLLFHYYDKDFNNEADTPDNFQSRRPNTSFCFLDIRSPGLGDTAMYLCATSGTGLAGEETQYFGPGTRLLVL.

V usage is TRBV5-5 and J usage is TRBJ1-1; no firm D call. V was pared by 0 bases and J by 5 bases, with 20 bases between. The CDR3 runs 17 residues. The germline gives CDR1 SGHKS, CDR2 YYEKEE (reference sequence). The CDR3 loop is CASSLVIPGTVATEAFF. The CDR3 DNA reads as TGTGCCAGCAGCTTGGTTATCCCCGGCACGGTCGCGACTGAAGCTTTCTTT.

This clone was seen more than once but under ten times. CDR3 protein: CSGIGQGENEQYF. As DNA, the CDR3 is TGCAGCGGGATAGGACAGGGGGAAAACGAGCAGTACTTC. The chain couples TRBV29-1 to TRBJ2-7; 10 nucleotides agree with TRBD1. The CDR3 is made up of 13 amino acids. The V segment lost 7 bases and the J segment 5 bases; nucleotides outside the gene matches: 8. Germline V gives CDR1 SQVTM, CDR2 ANQGSEA.

The chain recombines TRBV14 with TRBJ2-7; 7 nucleotides line up with TRBD1. The germline V gene encodes CDR1 SGHDN and CDR2 FVKESK. The V segment lost 5 bases and the J segment 0 bases; nucleotides outside the gene matches: 4. The CDR3 has 14 residues. CDR3 DNA: TGTGCCAGCAGCAACCGGGACAGCTCCTACGAGCAGTACTTC. Its translation is CASSNRDSSYEQYF.

This chain uses TRBV7-3 with TRBJ1-2; D is possibly TRBD1 (5 bases). CDR1 and CDR2 (germline): SGHTA, FQGTGA. This CDR3 comprises 15 residues. V lost 0 bases to trimming and J lost 6 bases, with 14 bases between them. CDR3 nucleotide sequence: TGTGCCAGCAGCTTAACCCCGGACAACTTGGATGGCTACACCTTC. This encodes CASSLTPDNLDGYTF.

The chain combines TRBV7-9 with TRBJ2-4; no reliable D call. V shed 0 bases and J shed 14 bases, with 14 bases lying between them. CDR1 is SEHNR, CDR2 FQNEAQ, per germline (reference sequence). The CDR3 extends over 13 amino acids. The DNA of the CDR3 is TGTGCCAGCAGCTTAGCTCAAGGGTCCTGGGAGTACTTC. As protein: CASSLAQGSWEYF.

This sequence joins TRBV30 and TRBJ1-6; no definite D call. Germline CDR1 is GTSNPN and CDR2 is SVGIG (reference sequence). The CDR3 length is 14 residues. V lost 2 bases and J lost 8, with 13 bases in between. The CDR3 DNA follows: TGTGCCTGGAGTCAGGCGGGCAGGCATTCACCCCTCCACTTT. Translation gives CAWSQAGRHSPLHF. Full variable domain (missing parts from reference TRBV30 and TRBJ1-6): SQTIHQWPATLVQPVGSPLSLECTVEGTSNPNLYWYRQAAGRGLQLLFYSVGIGQISSEVPQNLSASRPQDRQFILSSKKLLLSDSGFYLCAWSQAGRHSPLHFGNGTRLTVT.

The chain combines TRBV18 with TRBJ2-5; no definite D call. In germline, CDR1 is KGHSH, CDR2 LQKENI. V dropped 8 bases and J dropped 1 base, with 11 bases sitting between them. The CDR3 is 13 residues long. CDR3 DNA: TGTGCCAGCCAACTGGCGAGCCAAGAGACCCAGTACTTC. This encodes CASQLASQETQYF.

The chain recombines TRBV13 with TRBJ2-4; TRBD1 agrees at 9 bases. From germline, CDR1 is PRHDT and CDR2 FYEKMQ (reference sequence). The CDR3 consists of 16 residues. J was trimmed by 4 bases and V by 5 bases; bases with no gene match: 9. CDR3 DNA: TGTGCCAGCAGCGAGGGACAGGGCGGGGGTAAAAACATTCAGTACTTC. This codes for CASSEGQGGGKNIQYF.

The sample holds a few counts of this clone. The rearrangement links TRBV14 to TRBJ2-7; TRBD1 agrees at 8 bases. CDR3 length equals 13 residues. CDR1 and CDR2 from the germline V gene are SGHDN and FVKESK. V lost 8 bases and J lost 5; bases outside the gene matches: 8. CDR3 sequence: CASSQDRAHEQYF. CDR3 DNA sequence: TGTGCCAGCTCTCAGGACAGGGCCCACGAGCAGTACTTC. Full variable domain (remainder filled in from reference TRBV14 and TRBJ2-7): EAGVTQFPSHSVIEKGQTVTLRCDPISGHDNLYWYRRVMGKEIKFLLHFVKESKQDESGMPNNRFLAERTGGTYSTLKVQPAELEDSGVYFCASSQDRAHEQYFGPGTRLTVT.

The chain couples TRBV29-1 to TRBJ2-7; the D is unclear. Germline lookup yields CDR1 SQVTM and CDR2 ANQGSEA. V gave up 6 bases and J gave up 7 bases, with 28 bases separating them. This CDR3 spans 16 amino acids. CDR3 amino acids: CSVELSEPGPMGEQYF. DNA for the CDR3: TGCAGCGTCGAACTCTCAGAACCGGGCCCGATGGGGGAGCAGTACTTC.

This clone was recorded a few times. The chain joins TRBV2 to TRBJ2-7; 7 bases agree with TRBD2. Trimming at V came to 4 bases and at J to 7 bases, leaving 7 bases not matched to a gene. The CDR3 length is 13 residues. Per the germline V gene, CDR1 is SNHLY and CDR2 is FYNNEI. CDR3: CASSVGGPQEQYF. The CDR3 DNA sequence: TGTGCCAGCAGTGTGGGAGGGCCTCAGGAGCAGTACTTC.

This rearrangement joins TRBV29-1 to TRBJ1-2; D is unresolved. V gave up 4 bases and J gave up 0 bases, with 9 bases separating them. CDR1 is SQVTM, CDR2 ANQGSEA, per germline. CDR3 size: 13 residues. The CDR3 nucleotides read TGCAGCGTTGGGTCCGGGGCTAACTATGGCTACACCTTC. Its translation is CSVGSGANYGYTF.

J is TRBJ2-1 and V is TRBV29-1; weak D call: TRBD2 (6 bases). The CDR3 is 10 amino acids. The germline V gene encodes CDR1 SQVTM and CDR2 ANQGSEA. V lost 0 bases, J lost 12 bases, and 6 bases lay in between. CDR3 nucleotide sequence: TGCAGCGTTGAAGAGGGGGGGCAGTTCTTC. Translated: CSVEEGGQFF.

V usage is TRBV6-5 and J usage is TRBJ1-4; the match to TRBD1 covers 10 bases. Looked up from germline, CDR1 is MNHEY and CDR2 is SVGAGI. CDR3 length: 15 residues. The junction had 8 bases not matched to a gene; V was cut back by 6 bases and J by 7 bases. CDR3 DNA sequence: TGTGCCAGCAGCCAGTGGACAGGGGGAGGTGAAAAACTGTTTTTT. As protein: CASSQWTGGGEKLFF.

With respect to this clone: The sample has other DNA sequences that encode this CDR3 too. The genes are TRBV29-1 and TRBJ1-1; D not resolved. Trimming took off 1 base at V and 1 base at J, with 4 bases between the two ends. The CDR3 has 12 residues. Germline V gives CDR1 SQVTM, CDR2 ANQGSEA. CDR3 amino acids: CSVEVENTEAFF. The CDR3 DNA follows: TGCAGCGTTGAAGTGGAGAACACTGAAGCTTTCTTT.

CDR3 DNA sequence: TGTGCCGGCCGGACAGGATACTCCTACGAGCAGTACTTC. As protein: CAGRTGYSYEQYF. The gene calls are TRBV6-1 and TRBJ2-7, with TRBD1 identical over 7 bases. The CDR3 is 13 residues long. Germline lookup yields CDR1 MNHNS and CDR2 SASEGT. V gave up 11 bases and J gave up 0 bases; unmatched junction bases: 7.

This clone was counted only a few times. The CDR3 sequence: CSVTYFDSATKNIQYF. In DNA form, the CDR3 reads TGCAGCGTTACTTACTTTGACAGCGCTACCAAAAACATTCAGTACTTC. The chain recombines TRBV29-1 with TRBJ2-4, with a possible D match to TRBD1 (5 bases). V was pared by 5 bases and J by 2 bases, with 19 bases between. Germline CDR1 is SQVTM and CDR2 is ANQGSEA. CDR3 length: 16 amino acids.

This chain links TRBV6-5 with TRBJ2-7, with a weak D call TRBD1 (6 bases). The CDR3 is 15 amino acids. The germline CDR1 and CDR2 sequences are MNHEY and SVGAGI. The V and J ends lost 6 bases and 0 bases respectively, with 15 bases between them. In nucleotides, the CDR3 is TGTGCCAGCAGGATACAGGGCCCGAGCTCCTACGAGCAGTACTTC. This translates into CASRIQGPSSYEQYF.

In this sample, this clone turned up a few times. The chain couples TRBV7-6 to TRBJ1-2, with 8 nucleotides matching TRBD1. The CDR3 extends over 15 amino acids. Germline CDR1 SGHVS, CDR2 FNYEAQ. Germline trimming cut 1 base from V and 4 bases from J; bases unmatched to any gene: 5. Here the CDR3 reads CASSLGQGAGYGYTF. The CDR3 nucleotides are TGTGCCAGCAGCTTAGGCCAGGGGGCAGGCTATGGCTACACCTTC.

The V gene is TRBV7-6, the J gene TRBJ1-1; D ambiguous. The CDR3 sequence is 14 residues long. Germline V lookup: CDR1 SGHVS, CDR2 FNYEAQ. The V end lost 3 bases, the J end lost 4 bases, and 12 bases lay between the germline ends. CDR3 sequence: CASSLSDTSTEAFF. CDR3 coding DNA: TGTGCCAGCAGCTTGTCTGACACATCCACTGAAGCTTTCTTT.

This rearrangement joins TRBV30 to TRBJ2-1, with D perhaps matching TRBD1 or TRBD2 (6 bases each). Germline V gene sequence: CDR1 GTSNPN, CDR2 SVGIG (reference sequence). The V and J ends lost 2 bases and 6 bases respectively, with 17 bases between them. This CDR3 is 15 amino acids long. The CDR3 protein is CAWSSLGGRGNEQFF. The CDR3 DNA follows: TGTGCCTGGAGTTCGCTGGGGGGCCGGGGCAATGAGCAGTTCTTC.

As for this clone: One end of the junction does not line up with germline, which may come from a read error. CDR3 amino acids: CSVETLSGNTVYF. For the CDR3, the DNA is TGCAGCGTTGAGACTCTCTCTGGAAACACCGTATATTTT. The chain combines TRBV29-1 with TRBJ1-3; D uncertain. Germline V lookup: CDR1 SQVTM, CDR2 ANQGSEA. The CDR3 sequence is 13 residues long.

The J gene is TRBJ1-1, the V gene TRBV27; tentatively, D is TRBD1 (5 bases). Germline-derived CDR1 and CDR2 are MNHEY and SMNVEV (reference sequence). The ends were cut back, 6 bases at V and 1 base at J, with 9 bases in the middle. This CDR3 spans 13 amino acids. This chain's CDR3 is CASRLTGNTEAFF. DNA of the CDR3: TGTGCCAGCAGACTCACAGGGAACACTGAAGCTTTCTTT.